The source of this T cell receptor beta chain is a study of blood T cell repertoires in COVID-19. The CDR3 has 17 amino acids. The germline V gene encodes CDR1 MGHRA and CDR2 YSYEKL. The junction had 8 bases not matched to a gene; V was cut back by 4 bases and J by 4 bases. TCRdb's table, derived via immunoSEQ multiplex PCR, lists solely in-frame clones and lacks some. The sample shows hundreds of thousands of clones, around 85% of them seen only once. Cohorts were based on clinical histories the participants reported. This receptor was identified in a middle-aged woman who had recovered from COVID-19. Sequencing was done on a sample of PBMCs or T cells enriched from blood (not recorded which). The chain recombines TRBV4-1 with TRBJ2-3; TRBD2 agrees at 13 bases. CDR3 loop: CASSPRTSGSPADTQYF. CDR3 in DNA: TGCGCCAGCAGCCCCCGGACTAGCGGGAGCCCCGCAGATACGCAGTATTTT.